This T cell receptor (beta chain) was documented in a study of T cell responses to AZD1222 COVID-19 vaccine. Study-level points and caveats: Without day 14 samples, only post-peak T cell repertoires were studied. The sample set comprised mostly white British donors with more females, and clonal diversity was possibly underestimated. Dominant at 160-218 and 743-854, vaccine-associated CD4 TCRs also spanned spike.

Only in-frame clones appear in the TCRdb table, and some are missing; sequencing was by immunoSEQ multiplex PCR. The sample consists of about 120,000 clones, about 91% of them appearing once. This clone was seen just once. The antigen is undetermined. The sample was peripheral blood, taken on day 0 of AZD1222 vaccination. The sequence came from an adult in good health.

DNA for the CDR3: TGTGCCAGTAGTATCGGGGGGAGGGCCTCCGAGCAGTACTTC. Translating it yields CASSIGGRASEQYF. The chain recombines TRBV19 with TRBJ2-7; 7 positions agree with TRBD2. The V and J ends lost 3 bases and 6 bases, in that order; junction bases with no gene match: 8. Germline V gene lookup returns CDR1 LNHDA and CDR2 SQIVND (reference sequence). The CDR3 runs 14 residues. The entire variable domain, with the rest obtained from reference TRBV19 and TRBJ2-7, is as follows: DGGITQSPKYLFRKEGQNVTLSCEQNLNHDAMYWYRQDPGQGLRLIYYSQIVNDFQKGDIAEGYSVSREKKESFPLTVTSAQKNPTAFYLCASSIGGRASEQYFGPGTRLTVT.